Presented here are 10 T cell receptor beta chains from one specimen sequenced in a study of T-cell reconstitution after alpha-beta-depleted transplantation in children. Preparing the TCRbeta library involved the use of unique molecular identifiers. TCRdb recomputed calls from the PCR reads with MiXCR, one row per CDR3 protein. The table shows hundreds of thousands of distinct CDR3 sequences, with 16% occurring only once. The sequences come from PBMCs from the stem cell graft donor, collected from the stem cell graft. The origin of the receptors is a human donor who donated a stem cell graft to a child with acute myeloid leukemia.

The chain combines TRBV20-1 with TRBJ1-1; D gene uncertain. The V end was cut by 5 bases, the J end by 0 bases, with 13 bases between. Germline CDR1 and CDR2: DFQATT and SNEGSKA (reference sequence). The CDR3 is made up of 14 amino acids. CDR3 in amino acids: CSAYNRKLNTEAFF. The CDR3, as DNA: TGCAGTGCTTATAACAGAAAGCTGAACACTGAAGCTTTCTTT.

J is TRBJ1-2 and V is TRBV7-9; 8 positions match TRBD1. Unmatched junction bases numbered 7, after V lost 5 bases and J lost 5 bases. The CDR3 runs to 14 residues. Germline CDR1 reads SEHNR; CDR2 reads FQNEAQ (reference sequence). This CDR3 reads CASSPRTGPYGYTF. The CDR3 coding sequence is TGTGCCAGCAGCCCCCGGACAGGGCCTTATGGCTACACCTTC. Full variable domain (outside the CDR3, taken from reference TRBV7-9 and TRBJ1-2): DTGVSQNPRHKITKRGQNVTFRCDPISEHNRLYWYRQTLGQGPEFLTYFQNEAQLEKSRLLSDRFSAERPKGSFSTLEIQRTEQGDSAMYLCASSPRTGPYGYTFGSGTRLTVV.

The gene calls are TRBV5-6 and TRBJ2-1; D gene ambiguous. The CDR3 covers 13 residues. From germline, CDR1 is SGHDT and CDR2 YYEEEE. Trimming removed 3 bases from V and 5 bases from J, with 9 bases in between. The CDR3 loop is CASSSDSNNEQFF. The CDR3, as DNA: TGTGCCAGCAGCTCCGATTCAAACAATGAGCAGTTCTTC.

This clonotype was counted between two and nine times. The chain uses TRBV20-1 and TRBJ1-1; unclear D gene. CDR1 is DFQATT, CDR2 SNEGSKA, per germline (reference sequence). Trimming pared 3 bases from V and 7 bases from J, leaving 18 bases between. This CDR3 has 14 amino acids. The CDR3, as DNA: TGCAGTGCTAGGCAGTCTCGAGGGTCAGGTGAAGCTTTCTTT. Protein sequence: CSARQSRGSGEAFF.

The chain links TRBV30 to TRBJ1-2; maybe TRBD1 (5 bases). The CDR3 is 13 amino acids. Looked up from germline, CDR1 is GTSNPN and CDR2 is SVGIG (reference sequence). V lost 4 bases, J lost 8 bases, and 17 bases lay in between. CDR3 DNA: TGTGCCTGGACGGCTGAGTTAAGGGGAGGCTACACCTTC. Residues: CAWTAELRGGYTF.

The table lists this clonotype with many counts. This chain connects TRBV20-1 to TRBJ1-2; 10 positions agree with TRBD1. The germline CDR1 and CDR2 sequences are DFQATT and SNEGSKA (reference sequence). After removal of 1 base from V and 4 bases from J, the junction contained 9 bases not matched to a gene. This CDR3 has 16 residues. The chain's CDR3 is CSARGGLGDRGYGYTF. For the CDR3, the DNA is TGCAGTGCTAGAGGAGGTTTGGGGGACAGGGGCTATGGCTACACCTTC.

This chain uses TRBV12-3 or TRBV12-4 with TRBJ1-3, with D unclear. This CDR3 region has 15 residues. The V end lost 6 bases, the J end lost 0 bases, and 12 bases lay between the germline ends. The CDR3 DNA follows: TGTGCCAGCAGACTAGACGGTCCCTCTGGAAACACCATATATTTT. Translated: CASRLDGPSGNTIYF.

Ten or more counts support this clonotype. The V call is TRBV20-1, the J call TRBJ1-1; D gene ambiguous. Trimming took off 3 bases at V and 7 bases at J, with 9 bases between the two ends. From germline, CDR1 is DFQATT and CDR2 SNEGSKA (reference sequence). The CDR3 extends over 11 amino acids. The CDR3 nucleotides are TGCAGTGCTAGGGTTTCGAGTGAAGCTTTCTTT. Its translation is CSARVSSEAFF.

This clonotype has just a few counts. The chain uses TRBV18 and TRBJ2-7, with 7 bases identical to TRBD1. V dropped 3 bases and J dropped 3; count of bases not matched to a gene: 11. CDR1 KGHSH and CDR2 LQKENI come from the germline V gene. The CDR3 contains 16 residues. CDR3 DNA sequence: TGTGCCAGCTCACCTTTACAGGGGATGGGAGTCTACGAGCAGTACTTC. Translating it yields CASSPLQGMGVYEQYF. Complete variable domain (other parts from reference TRBV18 and TRBJ2-7): NAGVMQNPRHLVRRRGQEARLRCSPMKGHSHVYWYRQLPEEGLKFMVYLQKENIIDESGMPKERFSAEFPKEGPSILRIQQVVRGDSAAYFCASSPLQGMGVYEQYFGPGTRLTVT.

In the case of this clonotype: A much larger clone lies one base from this, so it may be a read error. The chain uses TRBV28 and TRBJ2-1, with D hard to call. Germline V CDR1 and CDR2: MDHEN, SYDVKM. This CDR3 region has 12 residues. The V end lost 10 bases, the J end lost 15 bases, and 22 bases lay between the germline ends. The CDR3 nucleotides are TGTGCCACCGGCTTAGTGGCGCCGGCACGGTTCTTC. Its translation: CATGLVAPARFF. Based on the CDR3 plus reference TRBV28 and TRBJ2-1, the full variable domain is DVKVTQSSRYLVKRTGEKVFLECVQDMDHENMFWYRQDPGLGLRLIYFSYDVKMKEKGDIPEGYSVSREKKERFSLILESASTNQTSMYLCATGLVAPARFFGPGTRLTVL.